The rows below give T cell receptor beta chains drawn from one sample of a study of T cells after somatic rescue of genetic block. TCRdb's copy holds only in-frame clones and misses some; the assay was immunoSEQ multiplex PCR. The sample carries 50,000 to 60,000 clones, 90% to 97% recorded once. The sample was peripheral blood mononuclear cells (PBMCs). Receptors originate from a child younger than two. The CDR3 runs from the conserved cysteine through the conserved F or W. Fields, in order: V gene, clone size, D gene, J gene, CDR3 DNA, CDR3 protein. A D gene is named only where the DNA matches it firmly. Clone size appears in some rows only: once, few, many, or a class for an expanded clone.

TRBV7-2	once	TRBD1	TRBJ1-3	TGTGCCAGCAGCCCTCAGGGGGGCGGAAACACCATATATTTT	CASSPQGGGNTIYF
TRBV9	-	TRBD1	TRBJ2-7	TGTGCCAGCAGCCCCGGACAGGGCGGGGTCGAGCAGTACTTC	CASSPGQGGVEQYF
TRBV5-1	-	TRBD1	TRBJ2-7	TGCGCCAGCAGCTGGGACAGTGGTTACGAGCAGTACTTC	CASSWDSGYEQYF
TRBV5-4	-	-	TRBJ2-2	TGTGCCAGCAGCTTTGGAGGGACCAACACCGGGGAGCTGTTTTTT	CASSFGGTNTGELFF
TRBV19	-	TRBD1	TRBJ2-7	TGTGCCAGTAGCCGGACAGGGGGCTTCTACGAGCAGTACTTC	CASSRTGGFYEQYF
TRBV11-3	-	TRBD2	TRBJ2-3	TGTGCCAGCAGCTTAGCGGGAGGGCCGAATACGCAGTATTTT	CASSLAGGPNTQYF
TRBV6-5	once	-	TRBJ1-1	TGCGCCAGCAGTTACTCGGGACGGCCGAACACTGAAGCTTTCTTT	CASSYSGRPNTEAFF
TRBV4-3	-	-	TRBJ1-2	TGCGCCAGCAGCCAAGTAGATGGGGCAGACGATGGCTACACCTTC	CASSQVDGADDGYTF
TRBV5-1	-	-	TRBJ2-4	TGCGCCAGCAGCCTGGACAGTCTAGCCAAAAACATTCAGTACTTC	CASSLDSLAKNIQYF
TRBV30	-	-	TRBJ1-4	TGTGCCTGGAGTCTCAGCTTAAATGAAAAACTGTTTTTT	CAWSLSLNEKLFF
TRBV11-2	-	-	TRBJ1-2	TGTGCCAGCAGCCCTTACAGGGAAGGGCGTGGCTACACCTTC	CASSPYREGRGYTF
TRBV5-1	-	-	TRBJ2-1	TGCGCCAGCAGCCCCGGAACAGGATACAATGAGCAGTTCTTC	CASSPGTGYNEQFF
TRBV6-1	-	-	TRBJ1-1	TGTGCCAGCAGCAGACACCCGGGGACTGAAGCTTTCTTT	CASSRHPGTEAFF
TRBV4-2	-	TRBD2	TRBJ2-2	TGTGCCAGCAGTCTTCTACTAGCGGGAGGGCCCTCGAACACCGGGGAGCTGTTTTTT	CASSLLLAGGPSNTGELFF
TRBV5-1	-	TRBD2	TRBJ2-5	TGCGCCAGCGGGCGGGGGCAAGAGACCCAGTACTTC	CASGRGQETQYF
TRBV5-1	-	-	TRBJ2-2	TGCGCCAGCAGCTTGACTAACACCGGGGAGCTGTTTTTT	CASSLTNTGELFF
TRBV10-3	-	-	TRBJ2-3	TGTGCCATCAGTGAGTCGTTGGCCACCACAGATACGCAGTATTTT	CAISESLATTDTQYF
TRBV27	-	-	TRBJ1-4	TGTGCCAGCAGTTCCTTCAGAGCCAGAAATGAAAAACTGTTTTTT	CASSSFRARNEKLFF
TRBV2	-	-	TRBJ2-1	TGTGCCAGCAGTGAGCCCCGGGGAGTGCCCTACAATGAGCAGTTCTTC	CASSEPRGVPYNEQFF
TRBV7-2	-	-	TRBJ2-2	TGTGCCAGCAGCTTAAATGGGCGGGAGAACACCGGGGAGCTGTTTTTT	CASSLNGRENTGELFF
TRBV2	-	-	TRBJ1-1	TGTGCCAGCAGTGAAGCTACGGGGAACACTGAAGCTTTCTTT	CASSEATGNTEAFF
TRBV7-9	-	-	TRBJ2-7	TGTGCCAGCAGCCCTGGTTTCGGTGGGAACGAGCAGTACTTC	CASSPGFGGNEQYF
TRBV18	-	-	TRBJ2-7	TGTGCCAGCTCACCGAATTCGGGAGCAGTCTCTCTTCGGTACTTC	CASSPNSGAVSLRYF
TRBV19	-	-	TRBJ2-3	TGTGCCAGTAGTACCGGGACTAGCACAGATACGCAGTATTTT	CASSTGTSTDTQYF
TRBV6-5	-	-	TRBJ2-1	TGTGCCAGCAGTCTCAGAGGGGGCTACAATGAGCAGTTCTTC	CASSLRGGYNEQFF
TRBV4-1	-	-	TRBJ2-4	TGCGCCAGCAGCCACCCCAGTCTCATTCAGTACTTC	CASSHPSLIQYF
TRBV6-5	-	-	TRBJ1-3	TGTGCCAGCAGTTACAACTCTGGAAACACCATATATTTT	CASSYNSGNTIYF
TRBV6-1	-	-	TRBJ1-3	TGTGCCAGCATCTTAGCGGCTGGAAACACCATATATTTT	CASILAAGNTIYF
TRBV7-8	-	TRBD1	TRBJ2-5	TGTGCCAGCAGCTTGGACAGGGGGCAAGAGACCCAGTACTTC	CASSLDRGQETQYF
TRBV27	-	TRBD2	TRBJ2-2	TGTGCCAGCAGTTTAGCGGGAGACTACACCGGGGAGCTGTTTTTT	CASSLAGDYTGELFF
TRBV28	-	-	TRBJ1-5	TGTGCCAGCAGTTTGGGAGGCCGCATCAATCAGCCCCAGCATTTT	CASSLGGRINQPQHF
TRBV6-6	-	-	TRBJ1-5	TGTGCCAGCAGTTACACGGAAACCAATCAGCCCCAGCATTTT	CASSYTETNQPQHF
TRBV9	-	-	TRBJ2-7	TGTGCCAGCAGCGTAGGGGTGGGGCCCTACGAGCAGTACTTC	CASSVGVGPYEQYF
TRBV6-1	-	-	TRBJ1-1	TGTGCCAGCAGTCGGGGGGGCACTGAAGCTTTCTTT	CASSRGGTEAFF
TRBV29-1	-	TRBD1	TRBJ2-7	TGCAGCGTTGTTGGACAGGGGGCGGGGGAGCAGTACTTC	CSVVGQGAGEQYF
TRBV5-5	-	-	TRBJ2-7	TGTGCCAGCAGCCCCCCTGGACAGCGTTACGAGCAGTACTTC	CASSPPGQRYEQYF
TRBV19	-	TRBD2	TRBJ2-7	TGTGCCAGTAGTACCCGCCGGAGTAGCGGGAGATCCTACGAGCAGTACTTC	CASSTRRSSGRSYEQYF
TRBV5-1	-	-	TRBJ1-1	TGCGCCAGCAGCTTCCAGAGTGAAGCTTTCTTT	CASSFQSEAFF
TRBV5-1	-	-	TRBJ1-4	TGCGCCAGCAGCTTGGTAGGGGGTGAAAAACTGTTTTTT	CASSLVGGEKLFF
TRBV5-4	-	-	TRBJ2-3	TGTGCCAGCAGCCCGTTTAGGAGGGGGCCAGATACGCAGTATTTT	CASSPFRRGPDTQYF
TRBV6-5	-	-	TRBJ1-5	TGTGCCAGCAGTTTTCACTTAAATCAGCCCCAGCATTTT	CASSFHLNQPQHF
TRBV27	-	TRBD2	TRBJ2-4	TGTGCCAGCAGTTTACTAGCGGGAGCCCCCAAAAACATTCAGTACTTC	CASSLLAGAPKNIQYF
TRBV12-5	-	TRBD1	TRBJ1-1	TGTGCTAGTGGTTTGGGACAGGGCACTGAAGCTTTCTTT	CASGLGQGTEAFF
TRBV19	once	TRBD1	TRBJ1-2	TGTGCCAGTACCTGGACAGGGGCGGACTATGGCTACACCTTC	CASTWTGADYGYTF
TRBV7-9	-	TRBD2	TRBJ2-1	TGTGCCAGCAGCTTGGGACTAGCGGGTACATACAATGAGCAGTTCTTC	CASSLGLAGTYNEQFF
TRBV6-5	-	TRBD1	TRBJ2-5	TGTGCCAGCAGTTCCTTAGCCGGGACAGGGGGCGAGACCCAGTACTTC	CASSSLAGTGGETQYF
TRBV11-2	-	TRBD1	TRBJ2-5	TGTGCCAGCAGCTGGACAGGGGGAGAGACCCAGTACTTC	CASSWTGGETQYF
TRBV6-5	few	TRBD2	TRBJ2-3	TGTGCCAGCAGTTACGGACTAGCGGGAGATACGCAGTATTTT	CASSYGLAGDTQYF
TRBV2	-	-	TRBJ2-3	TGTGCCAGCAGTGTACTCGGGAGTAAGCGGACGCAGTATTTT	CASSVLGSKRTQYF
TRBV2	-	-	TRBJ2-3	TGTGCCAGCAGTTGGGCTAGCGCCACAGATACGCAGTATTTT	CASSWASATDTQYF
TRBV29-1	-	-	TRBJ2-3	TGCAGCGTTGACCCAACAGATACGCAGTATTTT	CSVDPTDTQYF
TRBV19	-	TRBD1	TRBJ1-4	TGTGCCAGTAGTAGCCGGACAGGGGGCGATGAAAAACTGTTTTTT	CASSSRTGGDEKLFF
TRBV4-3	-	TRBD1	TRBJ2-2	TGCGCCAGCAGCCATGGGACAGGGAGAAGCACCGGGGAGCTGTTTTTT	CASSHGTGRSTGELFF
TRBV5-1	-	TRBD2	TRBJ2-5	TGCGCCAGCAGCCTACTAGCGGGAGAGACCCAGTACTTC	CASSLLAGETQYF
TRBV6-4	-	-	TRBJ2-7	TGTGCCAGCAGTGACTCGATGACGGGGAGCTCCTACGAGCAGTACTTC	CASSDSMTGSSYEQYF
TRBV25-1	-	-	TRBJ1-4	TGTGCCAGCAGTGAATATCCAGCAACTAATGAAAAACTGTTTTTT	CASSEYPATNEKLFF
TRBV7-9	-	TRBD1	TRBJ2-5	TGTGCCAGCAGCAAAAACAGGGGTCGGGAGACCCAGTACTTC	CASSKNRGRETQYF
TRBV6-5	-	-	TRBJ2-7	TGTGCCAGCAGTTGGGACACCTACGAGCAGTACTTC	CASSWDTYEQYF
TRBV2	once	TRBD1	TRBJ2-5	TGTGCCAGCAGTGGCCCGGGACAGCCTAAAGAGACCCAGTACTTC	CASSGPGQPKETQYF
TRBV2	once	-	TRBJ1-2	TGTGCCAGCAGTGAAGCGGGGAACTATGGCTACACCTTC	CASSEAGNYGYTF